Listed below are T cell receptor beta chains from one sample, sequenced in a study of cytomegalovirus exposure and HLA in healthy donors. Libraries were prepared by immunoSEQ multiplex PCR; TCRdb keeps only in-frame clonotypes and omits some of them. The sample records over 110,000 clones, around 77% being singletons. Sequencing was performed on PBMCs. Receptors were obtained from a man aged 18 to 30 in good health and CMV-seronegative. The CDR3 runs from the conserved cysteine through the conserved F or W. Each record gives: J gene, clone size, V gene, D gene, CDR3 DNA, CDR3 protein. The D gene is left open where the match is weak. Size tells how often a clone was seen (once, few, many) or the class of an expanded clone, and some rows leave it out.

>TRBJ2-1|.|TRBV27|.
TGTGCCTCGAGGTCGGACTACAATGAGCAGTTCTTC
CASRSDYNEQFF
>TRBJ1-1|.|TRBV5-1|TRBD1
TGCGCCAGCAACGACAGGGGTCCGAACACTGAAGCTTTCTTT
CASNDRGPNTEAFF
>TRBJ1-2|few|TRBV6-1|.
TGTGCCAGCAGTGAGCAAAGTAACACCCCCCTCTATGGCTACACCTTC
CASSEQSNTPLYGYTF
>TRBJ1-2|.|TRBV11-2|TRBD1
TGTGCCAGCACCCGGACAGGGAACTATGGCTACACCTTC
CASTRTGNYGYTF
>TRBJ1-4|.|TRBV15|.
TGTGCCACCAGCAGAGATCAAGCAGGGGTGGCATTAGGGACTAATGAAAAACTGTTTTTT
CATSRDQAGVALGTNEKLFF
>TRBJ2-2|.|TRBV9|TRBD1
TGTGCCAGCAGCGAAACAGGGGCGTGGAACACCGGGGAGCTGTTTTTT
CASSETGAWNTGELFF
>TRBJ2-7|.|TRBV2|.
TGTGCCATCACGGGGGGACATGGCACCTACGAGCAGTACTTC
CAITGGHGTYEQYF
>TRBJ1-6|.|TRBV27|.
TGTGCCAGCCGAACCTACGGGAATTCACCCCTCCACTTT
CASRTYGNSPLHF
>TRBJ2-5|.|TRBV19|TRBD1
TGTGCCAGTAGTGTACAGGGGGGCGAGACCCAGTACTTC
CASSVQGGETQYF
>TRBJ2-1|.|TRBV5-1|.
TGCGCCAGCAGCCCGGAAGTGGCGGGGGAGCAGTTCTTC
CASSPEVAGEQFF
>TRBJ2-1|.|TRBV7-2|.
TGTGCCAGCAGCTTAGACGGGGGCTCCTACAATGAGCAGTTCTTC
CASSLDGGSYNEQFF
>TRBJ2-5|.|TRBV15|.
TGTGCCACCAGCAAGCGACAAGAGACCCAGTACTTC
CATSKRQETQYF
>TRBJ2-1|.|TRBV12-5|.
TGTGCTAGTGGTTACGAGTACAATGAGCAGTTCTTC
CASGYEYNEQFF
>TRBJ1-5|.|TRBV7-8|.
TGTGCCAGCAGCTTGGAGGGATTAGGCAATCAGCCCCAGCATTTT
CASSLEGLGNQPQHF
>TRBJ1-5|few|TRBV2|.
TGTGCCACTCGATCGTCGGGATTTGATCAGCCCCAGCATTTT
CATRSSGFDQPQHF
>TRBJ1-2|.|TRBV7-2|.
TGTGCCAGCAGCCAAGGGGCCTTTTCCAACTATGGCTACACCTTC
CASSQGAFSNYGYTF
>TRBJ1-1|once|TRBV5-4|.
TGTGCCAGCAGCTTGCCAGGCAGGGGCGAATATCTCGCTGAAGCTTTCTTT
CASSLPGRGEYLAEAFF
>TRBJ2-2|few|TRBV4-3|.
TGCGCCAGCAGCCAAGATCGAGGGTTTGGCGGGGAGCTGTTTTTT
CASSQDRGFGGELFF
>TRBJ1-6|.|TRBV6-1|TRBD1
TGTGCCAGCAGGACAGGGGGAAGCTCACCCCTCCACTTT
CASRTGGSSPLHF
>TRBJ2-7|.|TRBV7-9|.
TGTGCCAGCAGCTCCGGTGCCTACGAGCAGTACTTC
CASSSGAYEQYF
>TRBJ2-2|.|TRBV7-2|.
TGTGCCAGCAGCTTAGCGACTACAGTGAACACCGGGGAGCTGTTTTTT
CASSLATTVNTGELFF
>TRBJ1-2|.|TRBV7-2|.
TGTGCCAGCAGCTTAGCCCCAGGGAACAGATATGGCTACACCTTC
CASSLAPGNRYGYTF
>TRBJ1-1|.|TRBV6-5|.
TGTGCCAGCAGCCTCTCGGACAGGAACACTGAAGCTTTCTTT
CASSLSDRNTEAFF
>TRBJ2-5|.|TRBV19|TRBD1
TGTGCCAGTAGGAAACAGCGGGACAGGGAGGAGACCCAGTACTTC
CASRKQRDREETQYF
>TRBJ1-5|.|TRBV4-1|.
TGCGCCACTGGCGGGGAGACTAGCAATCAGCCCCAGCATTTT
CATGGETSNQPQHF
>TRBJ1-1|few|TRBV4-3|TRBD1
TGCGCCAGCAGCCAAAACAGGGGGATCGGTACTGAAGCTTTCTTT
CASSQNRGIGTEAFF
>TRBJ2-7|.|TRBV19|.
TGTGCCAGTAGTAGTCAGGGCTCCTACGAGCAGTACTTC
CASSSQGSYEQYF
>TRBJ1-1|few|TRBV19|.
TGTGCCAGTACTACGAACACTGAAGCTTTCTTT
CASTTNTEAFF
>TRBJ2-1|.|TRBV4-2|.
TGTGCCGGGGCGGAGCAGGAGGGGACCTACAATGAGCAGTTCTTC
CAGAEQEGTYNEQFF
>TRBJ1-1|few|TRBV5-6|.
TGTGCCAGCCGACTCTGGGGGGGCCTTGAAGCTTTCTTT
CASRLWGGLEAFF
>TRBJ2-7|.|TRBV11-2|TRBD1
TGTGCCAGCAGCTCGGGACAGGGAAACTACGAGCAGTACTTC
CASSSGQGNYEQYF
>TRBJ2-7|.|TRBV5-5|TRBD1
TGTGCCAGCAGCCCCGGGACAGTCCCTCGCGAGCAGTACTTC
CASSPGTVPREQYF
>TRBJ2-2|.|TRBV30|TRBD1
TGTGCCTGGAGTGAAGGCAGGGGGTTCGCCGGGGAGCTGTTTTTT
CAWSEGRGFAGELFF
>TRBJ2-4|.|TRBV29-1|.
TGCAGCGTTCGGACAGCCTTAGCCAAAAACATTCAGTACTTC
CSVRTALAKNIQYF
>TRBJ2-7|.|TRBV30|TRBD2
TGTGCCTGGCAGAGCGGGGGGGGCGAGCAGTACTTC
CAWQSGGGEQYF
>TRBJ1-4|.|TRBV7-9|.
TGTGCCAGCAGCTTAGCGCGGAGGCTTCCCGAAGGTGAAAAACTGTTTTTT
CASSLARRLPEGEKLFF
>TRBJ1-6|.|TRBV2|TRBD1
TGTGCCAGCCGGCCTGGGACAGGGGGGTCCTATAATTCACCCCTCCACTTT
CASRPGTGGSYNSPLHF
>TRBJ2-1|.|TRBV4-2|TRBD1
TGTGCCAGCAGCCAAGAAATGGGGACAGTCCATGAGCAGTTCTTC
CASSQEMGTVHEQFF
>TRBJ2-1|.|TRBV10-1|TRBD1
TGCGCCAGCCGGGACAGCGATACCTACAATGAGCAGTTCTTC
CASRDSDTYNEQFF
>TRBJ2-5|.|TRBV13|.
TGTGCCAGCAGCTTAGGCAGTTTGGGCAGTCAAGAGACCCAGTACTTC
CASSLGSLGSQETQYF
>TRBJ1-5|.|TRBV30|.
TGTGCCTGGAGTTTACAAGGAGGTCAGCCCCAGCATTTT
CAWSLQGGQPQHF
>TRBJ1-1|.|TRBV7-9|.
TGTTCCAGCAGCTTACAGAACACTGAAGCTTTCTTT
CSSSLQNTEAFF